Listed here are 29 T cell receptor beta chains from one sample, sequenced in a study of identical twins' blood T cells. TCRdb itself ran the 5' RACE reads through MiXCR, one entry per CDR3 protein. The sample consists of 300,000 to 400,000 distinct CDR3 sequences, roughly 27% of them appearing once. The specimen was PBMCs. Receptors were obtained from a woman aged 18-49 years in good health.

This clonotype appeared a few times. The chain couples TRBV5-1 to TRBJ1-5, with a weak D call TRBD1 (6 bases). The CDR3 has 15 amino acids. Germline values: CDR1 SGHRS, CDR2 YFSETQ. V gave up 3 bases and J gave up 4 bases, with 14 bases separating them. This chain's CDR3 is CASSSGEGGNQPQHF. The CDR3, as DNA: TGCGCCAGCAGCTCCGGGGAAGGGGGGAATCAGCCCCAGCATTTT.

This clonotype has just a few counts. This rearrangement joins TRBV5-1 to TRBJ1-1; D is undetermined. V was pared by 4 bases and J by 6 bases, with 16 bases between. The germline CDR1 and CDR2 sequences are SGHRS and YFSETQ. This CDR3 has 14 amino acids. The CDR3 loop reads CASSVDILISEAFF. The CDR3, as DNA: TGCGCCAGCAGCGTTGATATCCTGATATCTGAAGCTTTCTTT.

About this clonotype itself: This may come from a read error, since a much larger clone is one base off. The CDR3 end shows no conserved phenylalanine or tryptophan, and so a read error is likely. DNA for the CDR3: TGTGCCAGCAGTGGAGCCTACGAGCAGTACCTC. It yields the protein CASSGAYEQYL. The rearrangement uses TRBV2 and TRBJ2-7; D ambiguous. V was trimmed by 4 bases and J by 2 bases, leaving 3 bases between them. Germline V gives CDR1 SNHLY, CDR2 FYNNEI. This CDR3 has 11 amino acids.

In DNA form, the CDR3 reads TGTGCCAGCAGCGATGGACAGCCAGGAAACACCATATATTTT. This gives the protein CASSDGQPGNTIYF. This chain connects TRBV7-2 to TRBJ1-3, with D possibly matching TRBD1 (6 bases). The CDR3 consists of 14 residues. Trimming took off 5 bases at V and 4 bases at J, with 12 bases between the two ends. Germline assignment: CDR1 SGHTA and CDR2 FQGNSA.

The chain employs TRBV7-2 and TRBJ2-7; no reliable D call. Per germline, CDR1 SGHTA and CDR2 FQGNSA. This CDR3 comprises 18 residues. V was cut by 1 base and J by 0 bases, with 19 bases left in between. The CDR3 sequence is CASSLDALVGPSSYEQYF. CDR3 DNA sequence: TGTGCCAGCAGCTTAGATGCCCTCGTAGGACCGAGCTCCTACGAGCAGTACTTC. The full variable domain, with the rest looked up from reference TRBV7-2 and TRBJ2-7, is GAGVSQSPSNKVTEKGKDVELRCDPISGHTALYWYRQSLGQGLEFLIYFQGNSAPDKSGLPSDRFSAERTGGSVSTLTIQRTQQEDSAVYLCASSLDALVGPSSYEQYFGPGTRLTVT.

This clonotype showed up just a few times. The V call is TRBV28, the J call TRBJ1-5; the D gene is possibly TRBD1 (5 bases). The CDR3 has 16 residues. The germline CDR1 and CDR2 sequences are MDHEN and SYDVKM. V was clipped by 5 bases and J by 5 bases, with 19 bases between them. CDR3 region: CASSHPSRAGDQPQHF. The CDR3 DNA sequence: TGTGCCAGCAGTCACCCCTCGCGTGCGGGGGATCAGCCCCAGCATTTT.

This rearrangement joins TRBV11-2 to TRBJ2-5; unclear D gene. Between the trimmed V and J ends, which lost 1 base and 4 bases, there was a span of 4 bases. CDR1 and CDR2 from the germline V gene are SGHAT and FQNNGV. This CDR3 is 12 amino acids long. The CDR3 here is CASSLGVETQYF. The CDR3 coding sequence is TGTGCCAGCAGCTTAGGGGTAGAGACCCAGTACTTC.

This clonotype appeared a few times. The V gene is TRBV2, the J gene TRBJ1-5; the D gene is possibly TRBD1 (6 bases). Trimming took off 7 bases at V and 4 bases at J, with 11 bases between the two ends. The V gene's germline CDR1 is SNHLY and CDR2 FYNNEI. This CDR3 contains 13 residues. As DNA, the CDR3 is TGTGCCAGCATGACGGGGGCAAATCAGCCCCAGCATTTT. Its translation: CASMTGANQPQHF.

This sequence joins TRBV20-1 and TRBJ1-5; D is uncertain. Looked up from germline, CDR1 is DFQATT and CDR2 is SNEGSKA (reference sequence). Trimming cost V 2 bases and J 0 bases, with 5 bases left between them. This CDR3 has 13 amino acids. This chain's CDR3 is CSARSSSNQPQHF. DNA for the CDR3: TGCAGTGCTAGAAGCAGTAGCAATCAGCCCCAGCATTTT.

This clonotype was seen a handful of times. CDR3 sequence: CASSQVRKTAVSPLHF. CDR3 sequence (DNA): TGTGCCAGCAGCCAAGTGCGAAAAACTGCTGTATCACCCCTCCACTTT. V is TRBV4-2 and J is TRBJ1-6; no definite D call. In germline, CDR1 is LGHNA, CDR2 YNFKEQ. The CDR3 has 16 amino acids. V was shortened by 1 base and J by 10 bases, with 17 bases between the two germline ends.

Of note for this clonotype: One base away lies a much larger clone, so this may be a sequencing read error. Lacking the conserved final phenylalanine or tryptophan, this CDR3 likely reflects a read error. The chain couples TRBV18 to TRBJ1-1; D gene ambiguous. This CDR3 region has 14 residues. V was trimmed by 0 bases and J by 5 bases, leaving 10 bases between them. The germline CDR1 and CDR2 sequences are KGHSH and LQKENI. The CDR3 reads CASSPPPQVTEAFL. The CDR3 nucleotides read TGTGCCAGCTCACCACCCCCACAAGTGACTGAAGCTTTCCTT.

The CDR3 reads CSVGLGLERYEQYF. CDR3 DNA: TGCAGCGTTGGATTAGGACTAGAGAGGTACGAGCAGTACTTC. The chain has TRBV29-1 and TRBJ2-7; 7 nucleotides match TRBD2. CDR3 length: 14 amino acids. Germline trimming cut 4 bases from V and 4 bases from J; bases unmatched to any gene: 10. The germline V gene encodes CDR1 SQVTM and CDR2 ANQGSEA.

V usage is TRBV27 and J usage is TRBJ2-3; 9 bases map to TRBD1. Germline lookup yields CDR1 MNHEY and CDR2 SMNVEV (reference sequence). V dropped 6 bases and J dropped 4; count of bases not matched to a gene: 11. The CDR3 runs 16 residues. The CDR3 sequence: CASSRTGRTGADTQYF. DNA of the CDR3: TGTGCCAGCAGCCGGACAGGACGGACAGGGGCAGATACGCAGTATTTT.

The rearrangement joins TRBV20-1 to TRBJ1-1; the D is unclear. From germline, CDR1 is DFQATT and CDR2 SNEGSKA (reference sequence). This CDR3 has 12 amino acids. V was clipped by 1 base and J by 6 bases, with 9 bases between them. The CDR3 region has the DNA TGCAGTGCTAGAGTGGGGTACGCTGAAGCTTTCTTT. Amino acid sequence: CSARVGYAEAFF.

The count of this clonotype is one. The junction differs from germline at one of its ends, possibly a read error. The gene calls are TRBV6-2 or TRBV6-3 and TRBJ2-3, with 13 bases aligning to TRBD2. This CDR3 contains 15 residues. CDR1 and CDR2 from the germline V gene are MNHEY and SVGEGT. CDR3 sequence: CAGSYWTSGSLTQYF. The CDR3 nucleotides are TGTGCCGGCAGTTACTGGACTAGCGGGAGTCTTACGCAGTATTTT.

In this sample, this clonotype turned up a few times. The junction and the germline gene differ at one end; a read error may be behind it. This chain links TRBV19 with TRBJ1-1; D may be TRBD1 (5 bases). The CDR3 runs 13 residues. The germline V gene encodes CDR1 LNHDA and CDR2 SQIVND (reference sequence). The CDR3 loop reads CASSLGENTEALF. For the CDR3, the DNA is TGTGCCAGTAGCCTAGGGGAAAACACTGAAGCTTTATTT.

This chain connects TRBV7-9 to TRBJ1-1; D remains unclear. V was shortened by 2 bases and J by 10 bases, with 8 bases between the two germline ends. Germline loops: CDR1 SEHNR, CDR2 FQNEAQ (reference sequence). This CDR3 spans 11 amino acids. CDR3 residues: CASSLTRGAFF. DNA for the CDR3: TGTGCCAGCAGCTTAACCCGGGGAGCTTTCTTT. The variable domain in full, with the rest retrieved from reference TRBV7-9 and TRBJ1-1, is DTGVSQNPRHKITKRGQNVTFRCDPISEHNRLYWYRQTLGQGPEFLTYFQNEAQLEKSRLLSDRFSAERPKGSFSTLEIQRTEQGDSAMYLCASSLTRGAFFGQGTRLTVV.

This sequence joins TRBV7-6 and TRBJ2-2; D is possibly TRBD2 (6 bases). Trimming shortened V by 3 bases and J by 6 bases, and 11 bases separated the two germline ends. CDR1 and CDR2 from the germline V gene are SGHVS and FNYEAQ. The CDR3 runs 14 residues. CDR3 in DNA: TGTGCCAGCAGCTTTGGGGGGTTGTCCGGGGAGCTGTTTTTT. Protein sequence: CASSFGGLSGELFF.

The chain carries TRBV11-2 and TRBJ2-3; D may match TRBD1 or TRBD2 (6 bases each). Germline values: CDR1 SGHAT, CDR2 FQNNGV. V lost 2 bases and J lost 2, with 14 bases in between. CDR3 size: 16 residues. CDR3 DNA sequence: TGTGCCAGCAGCTTACGGAGGCGGGACATCACAGATACGCAGTATTTT. Translation gives CASSLRRRDITDTQYF.

The sample holds a few counts of this clonotype. The gene calls are TRBV20-1 and TRBJ2-7; 11 bases match TRBD2. Trimming cost V 3 bases and J 0 bases; bases outside gene matches: 7. Germline CDR1 is DFQATT and CDR2 is SNEGSKA (reference sequence). The CDR3 runs 16 residues. The CDR3 DNA sequence: TGCAGTGCTAGGCACCCTAGCGGGGGGCACTCCTACGAGCAGTACTTC. As protein: CSARHPSGGHSYEQYF.

The V gene is TRBV19, the J gene TRBJ1-1; maybe TRBD1 (6 bases). The CDR3 is 13 amino acids. Between the trimmed V and J ends, which lost 6 bases and 7 bases, there was a span of 15 bases. The germline CDR1 and CDR2 sequences are LNHDA and SQIVND (reference sequence). CDR3 amino acids: CASSMGIGGEAFF. The CDR3 coding sequence is TGTGCCAGTAGCATGGGGATAGGGGGTGAAGCTTTCTTT.

The sample holds one count of this clonotype. This chain uses TRBV30 with TRBJ1-1; D not certain. The CDR3 sequence is 11 residues long. V was shortened by 1 base and J by 11 bases, with 11 bases between the two germline ends. Germline CDR1 is GTSNPN and CDR2 is SVGIG (reference sequence). CDR3 sequence reads: CAWSGRIRAFF. DNA for the CDR3: TGTGCCTGGAGTGGGAGAATCCGGGCTTTCTTT. Combining the CDR3 with reference TRBV30 and TRBJ1-1 gives the whole variable domain SQTIHQWPATLVQPVGSPLSLECTVEGTSNPNLYWYRQAAGRGLQLLFYSVGIGQISSEVPQNLSASRPQDRQFILSSKKLLLSDSGFYLCAWSGRIRAFFGQGTRLTVV.

This clonotype has more than one count but fewer than ten. The CDR3 sequence: CSAREGGGDTEAFF. CDR3 coding DNA: TGCAGTGCTAGAGAAGGGGGCGGGGACACTGAAGCTTTCTTT. The chain has TRBV20-1 and TRBJ1-1; 7 bases fit TRBD1. Unmatched junction bases numbered 4, after V lost 0 bases and J lost 3 bases. CDR1 is DFQATT, CDR2 SNEGSKA, per germline (reference sequence). The CDR3 contains 14 residues.

This clonotype occurred many times. The chain joins TRBV2 to TRBJ2-5; D is unresolved. Trimming left V 8 bases short and J 2 bases short, with 9 bases between. Germline V gene data show CDR1 as SNHLY and CDR2 as FYNNEI. The CDR3 spans 12 residues. For the CDR3, the DNA is TGTGCCAGCGGCTTCGGGCAAGAGACCCAGTACTTC. Its translation is CASGFGQETQYF.

Comments on this clonotype: A read error may account for a junction end that differs from germline. The J gene is TRBJ1-2, the V gene TRBV9; no firm D call. Germline CDR1 is SGDLS and CDR2 is YYNGEE. The CDR3 spans 14 residues. CDR3 region: CGSSETFGHEGYTF. In DNA form, the CDR3 reads TGTGGCAGCAGCGAAACCTTCGGCCACGAGGGCTACACCTTC.

V usage is TRBV5-6 and J usage is TRBJ2-3; the D gene is possibly TRBD1 (6 bases). The CDR3 has 14 amino acids. Trimming cost V 2 bases and J 4 bases, with 11 bases left between them. Germline-derived CDR1 and CDR2 are SGHDT and YYEEEE. This chain's CDR3 is CASSFSGAADTQYF. The CDR3 DNA follows: TGTGCCAGCAGCTTCTCAGGGGCGGCAGATACGCAGTATTTT.

The chain joins TRBV27 to TRBJ1-2, with 10 positions matching TRBD1. The CDR3 length is 15 residues. The germline CDR1 and CDR2 sequences are MNHEY and SMNVEV (reference sequence). Unmatched junction bases numbered 10, after V lost 6 bases and J lost 6 bases. Written as DNA, the CDR3 is TGTGCCAGCAGGACAGGGGGCGAGAGTATAGATGGCTACACCTTC. It encodes CASRTGGESIDGYTF.

This clonotype showed up many times. The rearrangement joins TRBV20-1 to TRBJ1-1; D may be TRBD1 (6 bases). Trimming cost V 3 bases and J 6 bases, with 20 bases left between them. CDR1 and CDR2 (germline): DFQATT, SNEGSKA (reference sequence). The CDR3 length is 15 residues. CDR3 loop: CSASRGTQGGAEAFF. CDR3 sequence (DNA): TGCAGTGCTAGCCGTGGGACACAGGGAGGTGCTGAAGCTTTCTTT.

This rearrangement joins TRBV20-1 to TRBJ2-3, with TRBD1 as a possible D gene (5 bases). V was clipped by 0 bases and J by 2 bases, with 9 bases between them. There are 14 residues in the CDR3. Germline loops: CDR1 DFQATT, CDR2 SNEGSKA (reference sequence). CDR3 bases: TGCAGTGCTAGAGATTGGGGCTCCACAGATACGCAGTATTTT. Its protein is CSARDWGSTDTQYF.